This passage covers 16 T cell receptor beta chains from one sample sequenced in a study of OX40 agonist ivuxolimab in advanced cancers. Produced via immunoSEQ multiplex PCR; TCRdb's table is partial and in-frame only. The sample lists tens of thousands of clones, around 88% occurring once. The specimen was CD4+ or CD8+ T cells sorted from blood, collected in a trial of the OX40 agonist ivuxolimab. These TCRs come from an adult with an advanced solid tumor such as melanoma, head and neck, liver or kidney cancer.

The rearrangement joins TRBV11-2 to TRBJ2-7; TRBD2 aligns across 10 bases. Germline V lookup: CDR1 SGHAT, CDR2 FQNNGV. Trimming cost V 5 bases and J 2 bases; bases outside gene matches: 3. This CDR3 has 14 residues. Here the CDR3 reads CASSRLAGTYEQYF. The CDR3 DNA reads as TGTGCCAGCAGCCGACTAGCGGGTACCTACGAGCAGTACTTC.

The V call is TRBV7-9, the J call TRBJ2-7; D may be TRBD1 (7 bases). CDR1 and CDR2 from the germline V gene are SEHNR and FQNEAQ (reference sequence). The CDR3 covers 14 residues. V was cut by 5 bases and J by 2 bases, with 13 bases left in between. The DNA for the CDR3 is TGTGCCAGCAGCAAGGGACAGCGGGCCTACGAGCAGTACTTC. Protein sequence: CASSKGQRAYEQYF. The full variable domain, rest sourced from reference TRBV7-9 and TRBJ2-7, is DTGVSQNPRHKITKRGQNVTFRCDPISEHNRLYWYRQTLGQGPEFLTYFQNEAQLEKSRLLSDRFSAERPKGSFSTLEIQRTEQGDSAMYLCASSKGQRAYEQYFGPGTRLTVT.

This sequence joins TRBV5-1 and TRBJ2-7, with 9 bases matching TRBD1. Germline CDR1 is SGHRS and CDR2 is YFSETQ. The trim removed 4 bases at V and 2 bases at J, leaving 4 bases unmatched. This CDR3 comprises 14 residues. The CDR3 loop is CASSPGQGPYEQYF. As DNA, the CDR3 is TGCGCCAGCAGCCCGGGACAGGGACCCTACGAGCAGTACTTC. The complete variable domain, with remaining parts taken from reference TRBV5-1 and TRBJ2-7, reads KAGVTQTPRYLIKTRGQQVTLSCSPISGHRSVSWYQQTPGQGLQFLFEYFSETQRNKGNFPGRFSGRQFSNSRSEMNVSTLELGDSALYLCASSPGQGPYEQYFGPGTRLTVT.

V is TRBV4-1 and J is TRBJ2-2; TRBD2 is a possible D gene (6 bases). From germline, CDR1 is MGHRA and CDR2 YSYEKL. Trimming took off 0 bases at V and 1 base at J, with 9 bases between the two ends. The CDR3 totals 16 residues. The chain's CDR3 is CASSQEEGVNTGELFF. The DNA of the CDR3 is TGCGCCAGCAGCCAAGAGGAGGGAGTGAACACCGGGGAGCTGTTTTTT.

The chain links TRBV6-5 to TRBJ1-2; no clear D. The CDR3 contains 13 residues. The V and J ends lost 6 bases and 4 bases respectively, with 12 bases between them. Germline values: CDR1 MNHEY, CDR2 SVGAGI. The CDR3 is CASRNPLLYGYTF. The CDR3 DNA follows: TGTGCCAGCAGAAACCCTCTTCTCTATGGCTACACCTTC.

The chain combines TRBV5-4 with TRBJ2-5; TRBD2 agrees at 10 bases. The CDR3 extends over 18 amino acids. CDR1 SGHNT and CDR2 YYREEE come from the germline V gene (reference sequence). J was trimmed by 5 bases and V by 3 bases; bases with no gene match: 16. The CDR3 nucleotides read TGTGCCAGCAGCTCCCAATCAGCGGGAGGGCCCTCTGACGAGACCCAGTACTTC. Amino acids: CASSSQSAGGPSDETQYF. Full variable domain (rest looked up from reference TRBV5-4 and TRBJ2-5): ETGVTQSPTHLIKTRGQQVTLRCSSQSGHNTVSWYQQALGQGPQFIFQYYREEENGRGNFPPRFSGLQFPNYSSELNVNALELDDSALYLCASSSQSAGGPSDETQYFGPGTRLLVL.

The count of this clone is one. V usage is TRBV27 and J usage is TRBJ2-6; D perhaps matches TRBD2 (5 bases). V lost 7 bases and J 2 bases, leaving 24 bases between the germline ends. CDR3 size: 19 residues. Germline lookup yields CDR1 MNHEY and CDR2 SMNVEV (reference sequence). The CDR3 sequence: CASTLRTRLEAPGANVLTF. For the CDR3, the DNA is TGTGCCAGCACCCTACGAACTAGGTTAGAAGCCCCTGGGGCCAACGTCCTGACTTTC. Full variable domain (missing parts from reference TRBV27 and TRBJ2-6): EAQVTQNPRYLITVTGKKLTVTCSQNMNHEYMSWYRQDPGLGLRQIYYSMNVEVTDKGDVPEGYKVSRKEKRNFPLILESPSPNQTSLYFCASTLRTRLEAPGANVLTFGAGSRLTVL.

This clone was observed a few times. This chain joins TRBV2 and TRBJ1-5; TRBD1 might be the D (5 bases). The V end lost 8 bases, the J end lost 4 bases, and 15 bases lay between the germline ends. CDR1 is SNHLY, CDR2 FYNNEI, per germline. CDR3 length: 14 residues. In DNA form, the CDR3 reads TGTGCCAGCGGAGGGGTAGGGAGGAATCAGCCCCAGCATTTT. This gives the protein CASGGVGRNQPQHF.

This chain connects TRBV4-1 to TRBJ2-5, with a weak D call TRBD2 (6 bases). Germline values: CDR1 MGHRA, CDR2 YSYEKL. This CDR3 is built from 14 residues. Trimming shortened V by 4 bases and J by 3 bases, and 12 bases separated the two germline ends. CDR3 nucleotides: TGCGCCAGCAGCCGAGGACTAAACGAAGAGACCCAGTACTTC. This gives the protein CASSRGLNEETQYF.

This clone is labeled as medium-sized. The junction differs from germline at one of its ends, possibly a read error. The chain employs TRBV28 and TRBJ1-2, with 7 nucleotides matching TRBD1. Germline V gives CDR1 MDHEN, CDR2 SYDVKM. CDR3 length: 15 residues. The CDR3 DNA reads TGTGCCAGCAGTAGAGCAGGGGGGTCGAACCTTCCTCTTCGCTTC. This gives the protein CASSRAGGSNLPLRF.

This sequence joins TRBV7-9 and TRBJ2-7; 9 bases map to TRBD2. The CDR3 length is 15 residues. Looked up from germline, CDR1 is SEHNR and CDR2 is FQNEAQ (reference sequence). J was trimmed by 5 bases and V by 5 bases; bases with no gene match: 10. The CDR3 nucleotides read TGTGCCAGCAGCACGGGACTAGCACTGAGGGACGAGCAGTACTTC. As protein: CASSTGLALRDEQYF.

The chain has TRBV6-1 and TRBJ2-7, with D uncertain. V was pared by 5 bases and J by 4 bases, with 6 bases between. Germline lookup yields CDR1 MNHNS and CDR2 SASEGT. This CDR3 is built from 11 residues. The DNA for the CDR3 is TGTGCCAGCAGTCCAGATTACGAGCAGTACTTC. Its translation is CASSPDYEQYF.

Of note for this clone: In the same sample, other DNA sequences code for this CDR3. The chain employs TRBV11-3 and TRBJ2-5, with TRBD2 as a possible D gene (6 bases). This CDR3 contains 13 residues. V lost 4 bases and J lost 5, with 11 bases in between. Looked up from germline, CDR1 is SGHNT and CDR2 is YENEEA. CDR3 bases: TGTGCCAGCAGCTCGGGACTCGCGGAGACCCAGTACTTC. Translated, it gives CASSSGLAETQYF.

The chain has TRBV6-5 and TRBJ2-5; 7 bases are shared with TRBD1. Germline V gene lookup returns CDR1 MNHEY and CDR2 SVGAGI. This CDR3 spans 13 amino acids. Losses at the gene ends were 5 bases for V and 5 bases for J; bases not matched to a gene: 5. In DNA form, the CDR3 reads TGTGCCAGCAGTACGACAGGGTGGGAGACCCAGTACTTC. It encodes CASSTTGWETQYF.

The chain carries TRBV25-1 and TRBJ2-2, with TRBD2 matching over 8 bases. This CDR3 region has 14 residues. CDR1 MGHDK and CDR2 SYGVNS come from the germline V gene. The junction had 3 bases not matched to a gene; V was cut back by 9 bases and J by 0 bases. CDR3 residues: CASRTSSNTGELFF. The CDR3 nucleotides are TGTGCCAGTCGGACTAGCTCGAACACCGGGGAGCTGTTTTTT.

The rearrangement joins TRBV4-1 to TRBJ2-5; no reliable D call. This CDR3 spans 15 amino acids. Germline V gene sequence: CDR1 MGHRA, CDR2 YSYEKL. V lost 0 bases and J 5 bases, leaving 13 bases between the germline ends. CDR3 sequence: CASSQDAVDGETQYF. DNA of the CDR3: TGCGCCAGCAGCCAAGATGCTGTAGACGGTGAGACCCAGTACTTC.